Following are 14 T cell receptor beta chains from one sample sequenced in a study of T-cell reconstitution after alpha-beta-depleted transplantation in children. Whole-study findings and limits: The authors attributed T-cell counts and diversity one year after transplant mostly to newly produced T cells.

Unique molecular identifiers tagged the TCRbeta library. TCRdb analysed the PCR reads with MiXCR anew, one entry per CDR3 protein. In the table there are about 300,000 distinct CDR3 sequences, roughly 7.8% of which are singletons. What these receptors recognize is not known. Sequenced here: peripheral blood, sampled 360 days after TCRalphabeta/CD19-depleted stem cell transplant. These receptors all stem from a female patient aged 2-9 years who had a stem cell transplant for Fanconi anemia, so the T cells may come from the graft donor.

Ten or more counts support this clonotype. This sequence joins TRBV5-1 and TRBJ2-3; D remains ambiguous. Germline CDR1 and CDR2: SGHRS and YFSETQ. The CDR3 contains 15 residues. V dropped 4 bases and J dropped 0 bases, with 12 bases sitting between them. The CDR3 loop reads CASSPPAVSTDTQYF. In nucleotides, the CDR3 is TGCGCCAGCAGCCCCCCGGCCGTTAGCACAGATACGCAGTATTTT.

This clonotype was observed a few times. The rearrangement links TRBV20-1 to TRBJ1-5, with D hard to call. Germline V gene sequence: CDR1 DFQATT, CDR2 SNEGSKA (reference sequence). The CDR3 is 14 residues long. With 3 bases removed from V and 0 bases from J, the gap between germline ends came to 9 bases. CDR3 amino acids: CSARGGYSNQPQHF. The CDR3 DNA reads TGCAGTGCTAGGGGTGGATATAGCAATCAGCCCCAGCATTTT.

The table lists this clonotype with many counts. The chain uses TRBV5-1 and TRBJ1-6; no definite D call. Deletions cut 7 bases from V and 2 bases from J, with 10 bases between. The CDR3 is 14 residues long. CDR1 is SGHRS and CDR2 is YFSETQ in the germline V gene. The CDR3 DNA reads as TGCGCCAGCGTGAGAGCTACCTATAATTCACCCCTCCACTTT. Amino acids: CASVRATYNSPLHF.

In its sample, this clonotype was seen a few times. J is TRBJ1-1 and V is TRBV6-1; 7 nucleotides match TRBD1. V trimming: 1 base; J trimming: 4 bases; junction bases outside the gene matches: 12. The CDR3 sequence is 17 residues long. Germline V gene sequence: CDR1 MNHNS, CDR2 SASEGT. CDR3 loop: CASSEGWRGRRSTEAFF. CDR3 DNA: TGTGCCAGCAGTGAAGGGTGGAGGGGGCGTCGGAGCACTGAAGCTTTCTTT.

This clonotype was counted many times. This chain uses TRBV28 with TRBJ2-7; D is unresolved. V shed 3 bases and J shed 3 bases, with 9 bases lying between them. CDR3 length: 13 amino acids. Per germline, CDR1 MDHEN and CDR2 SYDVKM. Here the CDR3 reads CASSFLRVYEQYF. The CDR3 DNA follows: TGTGCCAGCAGTTTTTTACGGGTCTACGAGCAGTACTTC.

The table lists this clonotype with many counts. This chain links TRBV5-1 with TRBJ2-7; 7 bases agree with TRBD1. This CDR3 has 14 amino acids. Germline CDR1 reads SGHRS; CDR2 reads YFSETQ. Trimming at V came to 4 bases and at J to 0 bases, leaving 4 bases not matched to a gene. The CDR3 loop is CASSQRQGSYEQYF. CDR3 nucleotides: TGCGCCAGCAGCCAGCGACAGGGCTCCTACGAGCAGTACTTC.

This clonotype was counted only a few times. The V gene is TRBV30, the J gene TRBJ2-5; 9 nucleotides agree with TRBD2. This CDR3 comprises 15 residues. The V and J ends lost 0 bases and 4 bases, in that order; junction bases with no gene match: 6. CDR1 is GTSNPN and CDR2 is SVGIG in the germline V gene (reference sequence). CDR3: CAWSVGWRGGETQYF. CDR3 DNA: TGTGCCTGGAGTGTAGGCTGGCGGGGGGGAGAGACCCAGTACTTC.

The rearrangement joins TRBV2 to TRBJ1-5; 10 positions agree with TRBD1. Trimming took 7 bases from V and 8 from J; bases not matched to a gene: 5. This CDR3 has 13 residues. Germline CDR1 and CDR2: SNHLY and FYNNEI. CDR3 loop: CASTGQGVKPQHF. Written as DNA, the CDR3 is TGTGCCAGCACTGGACAGGGGGTGAAGCCCCAGCATTTT. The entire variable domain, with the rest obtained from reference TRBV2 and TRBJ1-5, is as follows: EPEVTQTPSHQVTQMGQEVILRCVPISNHLYFYWYRQILGQKVEFLVSFYNNEISEKSEIFDDQFSVERPDGSNFTLKIRSTKLEDSAMYFCASTGQGVKPQHFGDGTRLSIL.

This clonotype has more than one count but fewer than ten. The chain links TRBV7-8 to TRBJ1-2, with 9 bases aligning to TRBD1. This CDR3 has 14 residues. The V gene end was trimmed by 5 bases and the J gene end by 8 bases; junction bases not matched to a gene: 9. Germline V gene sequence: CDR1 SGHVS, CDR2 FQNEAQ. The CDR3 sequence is CASSLDRGDSGYTF. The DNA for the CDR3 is TGTGCCAGCAGCCTGGACAGGGGTGACTCCGGCTACACCTTC.

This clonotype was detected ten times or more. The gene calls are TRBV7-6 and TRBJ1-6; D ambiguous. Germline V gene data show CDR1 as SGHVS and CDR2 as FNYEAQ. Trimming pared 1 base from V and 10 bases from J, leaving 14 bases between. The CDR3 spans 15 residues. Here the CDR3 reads CASSLGPAGGSPLHF. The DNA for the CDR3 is TGTGCCAGCAGCTTAGGCCCGGCTGGAGGATCACCCCTCCACTTT.

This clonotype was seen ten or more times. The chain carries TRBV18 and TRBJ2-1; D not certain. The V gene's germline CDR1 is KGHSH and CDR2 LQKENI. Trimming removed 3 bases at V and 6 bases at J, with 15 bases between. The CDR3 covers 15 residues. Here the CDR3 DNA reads TGTGCCAGCTCACCTATAGGCACTTGGCTCAATGAGCAGTTCTTC. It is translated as CASSPIGTWLNEQFF.

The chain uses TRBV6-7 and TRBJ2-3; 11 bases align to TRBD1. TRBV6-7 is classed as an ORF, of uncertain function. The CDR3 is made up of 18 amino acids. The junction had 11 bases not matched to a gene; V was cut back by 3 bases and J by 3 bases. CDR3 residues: CASSYVDRGPGMTDTQYF. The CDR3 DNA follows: TGTGCCAGCAGTTATGTGGACAGGGGGCCGGGAATGACAGATACGCAGTATTTT.

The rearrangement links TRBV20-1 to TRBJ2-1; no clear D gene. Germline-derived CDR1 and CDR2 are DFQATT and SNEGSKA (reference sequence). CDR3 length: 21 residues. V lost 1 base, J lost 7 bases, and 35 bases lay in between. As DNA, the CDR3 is TGCAGTGCTAGAGTCATTTTATGGGATCAGACTCTGAACAAAAACGCAAATGAGCAGTTCTTC. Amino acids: CSARVILWDQTLNKNANEQFF.

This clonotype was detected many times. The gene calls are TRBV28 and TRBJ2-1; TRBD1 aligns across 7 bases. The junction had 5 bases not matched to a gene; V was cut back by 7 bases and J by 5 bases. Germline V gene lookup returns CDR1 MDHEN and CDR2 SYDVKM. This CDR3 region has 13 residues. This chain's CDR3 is CASNAGTDNEQFF. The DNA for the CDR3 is TGTGCCAGCAACGCAGGGACAGACAATGAGCAGTTCTTC.